A selection of T cell receptor beta chains follows, all from one sample in a study of cytomegalovirus exposure and HLA in healthy donors. TCRdb keeps only in-frame clones here, not all; method: immunoSEQ multiplex PCR. The sample lists roughly 130,000 clones; approximately 82% were seen once. Sequencing used PBMCs. The receptors shown here come from a boy younger than 10 in good health and CMV-seronegative. CDR3s include the opening cysteine and the closing phenylalanine or tryptophan. The order of the fields is clone size, V gene, J gene, D gene, CDR3 DNA, CDR3 protein. D genes are given only for firm matches. The size field is filled for only some rows; it gives once, few, many or a size class.

once	TRBV30	TRBJ1-5	.	TGTGCCTGGAGCGTAAGGGGACAGCCCCAGCATTTT	CAWSVRGQPQHF
.	TRBV7-2	TRBJ2-1	TRBD2	TGTGCCAGCAGACCATCACTAGCGGGGGGAACCAATGAGCAGTTCTTC	CASRPSLAGGTNEQFF
.	TRBV19	TRBJ2-1	.	TGTGCCAGTAGTATGGCGGACTACGGTCCTGAGCAGTTCTTC	CASSMADYGPEQFF
once	TRBV28	TRBJ1-1	.	TGTGCCAGCAGTTTATCAGGGCCCACTGAAGCTTTCTTT	CASSLSGPTEAFF
few	TRBV7-6	TRBJ2-6	.	TGTGCCAGCAGCACAACGCCGGGGTGGAGAGGCGCTGGGGCCAACGTCCTGACTTTC	CASSTTPGWRGAGANVLTF
.	TRBV4-2	TRBJ1-3	.	TGTGCCAGCAGCCAAGAGGAAGGAGAGGGAAACACCATATATTTT	CASSQEEGEGNTIYF
.	TRBV4-2	TRBJ2-5	.	TGTGCCAGCAGCCAATTACAGGACTACGAAGAGACCCAGTACTTC	CASSQLQDYEETQYF
.	TRBV2	TRBJ1-1	.	TGTGCCAGCAGTCTCAGGGGATCGATCACTGAAGCTTTCTTT	CASSLRGSITEAFF
.	TRBV13	TRBJ1-1	.	TGTGCCAGCAGCCCCCTTGCGGGAACTGAAGCTTTCTTT	CASSPLAGTEAFF
.	TRBV29-1	TRBJ2-1	.	TGCAGCCATGCGAATGGGCCCGGCAATGAGCAGTTCTTC	CSHANGPGNEQFF
.	TRBV14	TRBJ1-2	.	TGTGCCAGCAGCCTCCACCCATTGGCAATTGACTATGGCTACACCTTC	CASSLHPLAIDYGYTF
.	TRBV30	TRBJ1-2	TRBD1	TGTGCCTGGAGTGTGCGGGACAGCCATTATGGCTACACCTTC	CAWSVRDSHYGYTF
.	TRBV15	TRBJ1-5	.	TGTGCCACCAGTAACCGGGATTATAGCAATCAGCCCCAGCATTTT	CATSNRDYSNQPQHF
once	TRBV7-3	TRBJ2-1	TRBD2	TGTGCCAGCAGCTTACCGGGACTAGCGTTTGAGCAGTTCTTC	CASSLPGLAFEQFF
few	TRBV28	TRBJ1-2	.	TGTGCCAGCACCGGCGGGTCTTGGTATGGCTACACCTTC	CASTGGSWYGYTF
.	TRBV6-4	TRBJ1-2	.	TGTGCCAGCAGTGACAGACTTTTCTATGGCTACACCTTC	CASSDRLFYGYTF
.	TRBV18	TRBJ2-1	TRBD2	TGTGCCAGCCCGCTAGCGGGGGGGCCAGGGTCCTACAATGAGCAGTTCTTC	CASPLAGGPGSYNEQFF
.	TRBV4-3	TRBJ2-1	TRBD2	TGCGCCAGCAGCCAACTCGCTAGCGGGGGGTACAATGAGCAGTTCTTC	CASSQLASGGYNEQFF
.	TRBV7-9	TRBJ2-1	.	TGTGCCAGCAGCTTCGGAGGAGGATATTACAATGAGCAGTTCTTC	CASSFGGGYYNEQFF
once	TRBV7-8	TRBJ2-5	TRBD1	TGTGCCAGCAGCTTAGGGGACAGGGGGCGAAAGACCCAGTACTTC	CASSLGDRGRKTQYF
.	TRBV11-2	TRBJ2-5	TRBD2	TGTGCCAGCAGCTTAGGACTAGCGGGGGCCCACCAAGAGACCCAGTACTTC	CASSLGLAGAHQETQYF
.	TRBV27	TRBJ2-1	.	TGTGCCAGCAGTTTCGGACAGAACAATGAGCAGTTCTTC	CASSFGQNNEQFF
.	TRBV19	TRBJ2-6	TRBD1	TGTGCCAGTAGTCCAAGACAGGGGCGTTTCTCTGGGGCCAACGTCCTGACTTTC	CASSPRQGRFSGANVLTF
.	TRBV25-1	TRBJ2-2	TRBD1	TGTGCCAGCCGTGATTGGACAGGGGCGAGCACCGGGGAGCTGTTTTTT	CASRDWTGASTGELFF
.	TRBV5-4	TRBJ2-5	TRBD1	TGTGCCAGCAGCTTGGGGACAGGGACTCGCCAGTACTTC	CASSLGTGTRQYF
.	TRBV30	TRBJ2-5	TRBD2	TGTGCCTGGAGTGTACGCCTAGCGGGGCCCAAAGAGACCCAGTACTTC	CAWSVRLAGPKETQYF
.	TRBV6-6	TRBJ1-2	TRBD1	TGTGCCAGCAGTTCCAACAGGGGGCCTAACTATGGCTACACCTTC	CASSSNRGPNYGYTF
.	TRBV10-3	TRBJ2-5	.	TGTGCCACACAGGGAAAAGAGACCCAGTACTTC	CATQGKETQYF
once	TRBV5-4	TRBJ2-5	TRBD1	TGTGCCAGCAGCGGTAGGGACAGCTCGTACCAAGAGACCCAGTACTTC	CASSGRDSSYQETQYF
.	TRBV19	TRBJ1-1	.	TGTGCCAGTATCTGGCAGAACACTGAAGCTTTCTTT	CASIWQNTEAFF
.	TRBV4-1	TRBJ1-4	TRBD1	TGCGCCAGCAGCCCCCCGGACAGGTCCAAGGGTGAAAAACTGTTTTTT	CASSPPDRSKGEKLFF
.	TRBV6-6	TRBJ2-1	.	TGTGCCAGCAGTTACCTAGAAGGGGCATACAATGAGCAGTTCTTC	CASSYLEGAYNEQFF
.	TRBV27	TRBJ1-6	.	TGTGTCACTCGTGGAGAGAATAATTCACCCCTCCACTTT	CVTRGENNSPLHF
.	TRBV5-6	TRBJ2-3	.	TGTGCCAGCAGCCGTACGACTAGTATTCAGTATTTT	CASSRTTSIQYF
.	TRBV19	TRBJ2-2	TRBD2	TGTGCCAGTAGTACCACCCCTTCGACTAGCGGGTTCGAAGAGGAGCTGTTTTTT	CASSTTPSTSGFEEELFF
once	TRBV7-2	TRBJ2-2	TRBD2	TGTGCCAGCAGCTTACGTCAGGGAGGGTACGGGGAGCTGTTTTTT	CASSLRQGGYGELFF
few	TRBV4-1	TRBJ2-7	TRBD1	TGCGCCAGCAGAACCGGGACAGGGGGCAGCGAGCAGTACTTC	CASRTGTGGSEQYF
.	TRBV6-1	TRBJ2-4	.	TGTGCCGCAAGCCCCTCTAGGAACATTCAGTACTTC	CAASPSRNIQYF
.	TRBV6-5	TRBJ2-5	.	TGTGCCAGCAGTTGGGAGGCCCAGTACTTC	CASSWEAQYF
.	TRBV19	TRBJ1-2	TRBD1	TGTGCCAGTAGTATCGACAGGGGCGCTAACTATGGCTACACCTTC	CASSIDRGANYGYTF
.	TRBV7-2	TRBJ1-2	TRBD1	TGTGCCAGCAGCACCCCCCTCCGGGACAGGACCTGGGCTGTCTATGGCTACACCTTC	CASSTPLRDRTWAVYGYTF
.	TRBV5-6	TRBJ1-2	TRBD1	TGTGCCAGCAGCTTGGAGGGGGAGACAGGGCGAAGGTATGGCTACACCTTC	CASSLEGETGRRYGYTF
.	TRBV19	TRBJ1-1	.	TGTGCCAGTAGTATAGGTGGGTCGGGGGCTTTCTTT	CASSIGGSGAFF
.	TRBV5-4	TRBJ1-2	TRBD1	TGTGCCAGCAGCTGGAACGACAGGGCGTATGACTATGGCTACACCTTC	CASSWNDRAYDYGYTF
.	TRBV9	TRBJ2-3	TRBD2	TGTGCCAGCAGCCCGACTAGCGCTGTAGATACGCAGTATTTT	CASSPTSAVDTQYF
.	TRBV9	TRBJ2-1	TRBD2	TGTGCCAGCAGCGGGCAGACTAGCGGGGGGTACAATGAGCAGTTCTTC	CASSGQTSGGYNEQFF